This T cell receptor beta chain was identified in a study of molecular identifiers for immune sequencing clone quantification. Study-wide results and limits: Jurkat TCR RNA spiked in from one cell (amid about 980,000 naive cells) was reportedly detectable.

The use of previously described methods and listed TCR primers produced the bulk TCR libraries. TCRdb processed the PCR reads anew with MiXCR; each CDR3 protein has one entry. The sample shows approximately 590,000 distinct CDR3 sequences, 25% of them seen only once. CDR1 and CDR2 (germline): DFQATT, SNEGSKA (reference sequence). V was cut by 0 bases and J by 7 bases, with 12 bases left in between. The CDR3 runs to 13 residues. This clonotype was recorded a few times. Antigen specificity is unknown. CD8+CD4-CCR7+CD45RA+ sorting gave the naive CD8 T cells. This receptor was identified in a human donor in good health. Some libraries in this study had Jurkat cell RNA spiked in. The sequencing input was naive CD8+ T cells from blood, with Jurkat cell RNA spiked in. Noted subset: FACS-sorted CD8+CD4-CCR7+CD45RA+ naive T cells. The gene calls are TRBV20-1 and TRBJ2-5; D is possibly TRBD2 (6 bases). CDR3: CSARDLMGGTQYF. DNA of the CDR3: TGCAGTGCTAGAGATCTTATGGGGGGGACCCAGTACTTC.